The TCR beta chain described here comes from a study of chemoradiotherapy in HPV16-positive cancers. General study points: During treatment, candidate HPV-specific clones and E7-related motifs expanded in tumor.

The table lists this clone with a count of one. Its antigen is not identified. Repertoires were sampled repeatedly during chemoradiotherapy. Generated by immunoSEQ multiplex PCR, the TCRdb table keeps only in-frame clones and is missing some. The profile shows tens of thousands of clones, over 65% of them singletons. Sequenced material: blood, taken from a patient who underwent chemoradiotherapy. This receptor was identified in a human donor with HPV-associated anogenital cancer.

The CDR3 protein is CASNQANSPLHF. The CDR3 nucleotides read TGTGCCAGCAACCAGGCCAATTCACCCCTCCACTTT. This chain connects TRBV28 to TRBJ1-6, with D unresolved. The CDR3 totals 12 residues. V gave up 7 bases and J gave up 7 bases, with 8 bases separating them. CDR1 is MDHEN, CDR2 SYDVKM, per germline.